This TCR beta chain appears in the sequencing data of a study of blood T cell repertoires in COVID-19. About the study: T cells, B-cell-depleted T cells, or PBMCs provided the cDNA or gDNA that served as material.

Per the study methods: Estimates of nucleated cell counts were drawn from the amplification of reference gene primers. Produced via immunoSEQ multiplex PCR; TCRdb's table is partial and in-frame only. Clonal size and the V and J genes are those of that table, whereas D and trimming came from the DNA. Of more than 150,000 clones listed, under 80% are singletons. This receptor was identified in a man aged 45 to 65 who had recovered from COVID-19. The sequencing sample was made of peripheral blood.

Here the CDR3 DNA reads TGCAGCGTTACACAGGGTGCCGGGGAGCTGTTTTTT. Translated, it gives CSVTQGAGELFF. The chain couples TRBV29-1 to TRBJ2-2, with D possibly TRBD1 on 6 matching bases. There are 12 residues in the CDR3. Germline V gene data show CDR1 as SQVTM and CDR2 as ANQGSEA. Trimming removed 5 bases at V and 6 bases at J, with 10 bases between.